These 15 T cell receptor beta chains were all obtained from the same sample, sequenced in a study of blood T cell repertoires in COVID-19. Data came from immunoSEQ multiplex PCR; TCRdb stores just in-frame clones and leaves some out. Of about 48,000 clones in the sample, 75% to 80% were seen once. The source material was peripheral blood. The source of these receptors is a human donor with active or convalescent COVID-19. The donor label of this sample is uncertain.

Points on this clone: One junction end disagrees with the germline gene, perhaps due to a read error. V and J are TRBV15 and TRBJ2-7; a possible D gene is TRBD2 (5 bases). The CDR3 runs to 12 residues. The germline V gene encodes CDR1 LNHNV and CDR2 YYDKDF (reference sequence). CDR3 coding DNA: TGTGCCACCAGCAGAGGCGGACTGGGGATGGACTTC. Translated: CATSRGGLGMDF.

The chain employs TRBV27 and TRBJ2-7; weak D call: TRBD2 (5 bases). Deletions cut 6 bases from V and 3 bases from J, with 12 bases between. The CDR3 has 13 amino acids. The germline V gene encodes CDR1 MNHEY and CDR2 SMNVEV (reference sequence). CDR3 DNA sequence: TGTGCCAGCAGCCAATCCGGGGACTACGAGCAGTACTTC. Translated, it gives CASSQSGDYEQYF.

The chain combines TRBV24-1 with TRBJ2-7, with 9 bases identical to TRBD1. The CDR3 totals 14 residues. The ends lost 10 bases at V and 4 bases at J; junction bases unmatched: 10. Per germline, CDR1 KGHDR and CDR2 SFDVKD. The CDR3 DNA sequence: TGTGCCACATTCCGGGACAGGGCTTTGTACGAGCAGTACTTC. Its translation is CATFRDRALYEQYF.

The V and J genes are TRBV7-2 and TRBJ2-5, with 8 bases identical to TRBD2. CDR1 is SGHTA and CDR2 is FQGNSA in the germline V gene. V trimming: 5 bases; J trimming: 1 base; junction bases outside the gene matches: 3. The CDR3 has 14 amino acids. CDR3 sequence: CASSLTSGQETQYF. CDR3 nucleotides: TGTGCCAGCAGCCTAACTAGCGGCCAAGAGACCCAGTACTTC.

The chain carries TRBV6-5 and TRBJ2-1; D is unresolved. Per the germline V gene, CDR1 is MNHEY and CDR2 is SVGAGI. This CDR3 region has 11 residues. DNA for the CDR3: TGTAGCTTAACCTCCTACAATGAGCAGTTCTTC. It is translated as CSLTSYNEQFF.

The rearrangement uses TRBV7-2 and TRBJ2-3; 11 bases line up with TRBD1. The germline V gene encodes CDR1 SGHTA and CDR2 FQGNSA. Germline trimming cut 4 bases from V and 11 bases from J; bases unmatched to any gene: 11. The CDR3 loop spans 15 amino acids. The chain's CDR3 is CASSWGQGEFNGQYF. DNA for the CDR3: TGTGCCAGCAGCTGGGGACAGGGGGAGTTCAATGGGCAGTATTTT. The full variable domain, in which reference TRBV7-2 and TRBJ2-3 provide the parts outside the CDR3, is GAGVSQSPSNKVTEKGKDVELRCDPISGHTALYWYRQSLGQGLEFLIYFQGNSAPDKSGLPSDRFSAERTGGSVSTLTIQRTQQEDSAVYLCASSWGQGEFNGQYFGPGTRLTVL.

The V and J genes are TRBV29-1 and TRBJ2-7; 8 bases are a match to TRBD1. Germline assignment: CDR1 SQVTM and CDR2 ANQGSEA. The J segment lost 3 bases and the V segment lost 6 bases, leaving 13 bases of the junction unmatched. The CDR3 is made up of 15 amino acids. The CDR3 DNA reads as TGCAGCGTCCTTAAGCTCCGGGACAGGTTCTACGAGCAGTACTTC. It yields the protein CSVLKLRDRFYEQYF.

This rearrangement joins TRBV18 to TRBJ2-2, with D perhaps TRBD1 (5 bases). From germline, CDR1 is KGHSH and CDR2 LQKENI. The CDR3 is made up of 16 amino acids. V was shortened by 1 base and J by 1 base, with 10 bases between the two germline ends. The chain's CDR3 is CASSPRPGWNTGELFF. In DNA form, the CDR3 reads TGTGCCAGCTCACCACGCCCAGGGTGGAACACCGGGGAGCTGTTTTTT.

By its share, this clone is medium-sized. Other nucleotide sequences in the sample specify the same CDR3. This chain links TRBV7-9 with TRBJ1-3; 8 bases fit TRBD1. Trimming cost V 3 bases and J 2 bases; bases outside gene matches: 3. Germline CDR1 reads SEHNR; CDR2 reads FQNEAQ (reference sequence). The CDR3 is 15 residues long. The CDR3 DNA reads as TGTGCCAGCAGCTTTGGACAGGGCACTGGAAACACCATATATTTT. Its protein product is CASSFGQGTGNTIYF.

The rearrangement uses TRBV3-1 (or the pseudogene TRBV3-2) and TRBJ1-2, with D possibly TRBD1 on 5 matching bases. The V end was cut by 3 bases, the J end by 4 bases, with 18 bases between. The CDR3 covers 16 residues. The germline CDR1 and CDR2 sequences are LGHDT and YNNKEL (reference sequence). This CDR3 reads CASSHQQTGRSYGYTF. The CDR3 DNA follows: TGTGCCAGCAGCCACCAACAAACAGGCAGGTCCTATGGCTACACCTTC.

CDR3 DNA: TGTGCCAGCAGCCTCCAGAGGGCCGACTCACCCCTCCACTTT. Its protein is CASSLQRADSPLHF. This chain uses TRBV5-5 with TRBJ1-6; D unresolved. With 4 bases removed from V and 10 bases from J, the gap between germline ends came to 15 bases. Germline V gene lookup returns CDR1 SGHKS and CDR2 YYEKEE (reference sequence). The CDR3 is 14 residues long.

CDR3 sequence (DNA): TGTGCCAGCAGCTTAGGCCACAGGAGTCAAGAGACCCAGTACTTC. It encodes CASSLGHRSQETQYF. This sequence joins TRBV11-3 and TRBJ2-5; D is possibly TRBD1 (5 bases). CDR1 and CDR2 from the germline V gene are SGHNT and YENEEA. This CDR3 contains 15 residues. Trimming left V 1 base short and J 2 bases short, with 11 bases between. The full variable domain, in which reference TRBV11-3 and TRBJ2-5 provide the parts outside the CDR3, is EAGVVQSPRYKIIEKKQPVAFWCNPISGHNTLYWYLQNLGQGPELLIRYENEEAVDDSQLPKDRFSAERLKGVDSTLKIQPAELGDSAVYLCASSLGHRSQETQYFGPGTRLLVL.

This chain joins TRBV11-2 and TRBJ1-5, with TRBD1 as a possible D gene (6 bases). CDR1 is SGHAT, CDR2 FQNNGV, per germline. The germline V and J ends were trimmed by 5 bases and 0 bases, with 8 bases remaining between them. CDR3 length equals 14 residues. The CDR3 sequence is CASSRQASNQPQHF. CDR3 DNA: TGTGCCAGCAGCCGACAGGCTAGCAATCAGCCCCAGCATTTT.

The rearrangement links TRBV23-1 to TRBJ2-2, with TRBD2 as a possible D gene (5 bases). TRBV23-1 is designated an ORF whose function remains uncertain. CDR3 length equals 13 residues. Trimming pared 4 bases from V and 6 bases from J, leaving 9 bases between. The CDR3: CASSLERAGELFF. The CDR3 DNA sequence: TGCGCCAGCAGTCTGGAGAGGGCCGGGGAGCTGTTTTTT.

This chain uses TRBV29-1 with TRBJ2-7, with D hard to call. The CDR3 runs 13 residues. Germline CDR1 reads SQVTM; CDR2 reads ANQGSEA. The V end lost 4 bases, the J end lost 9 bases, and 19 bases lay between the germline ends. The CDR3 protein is CSVVPPLGRRQYF. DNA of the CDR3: TGCAGCGTTGTGCCCCCGCTAGGTCGTCGGCAGTACTTC.